One sample yielded the 12 T cell receptor beta chains listed below, sequenced in a study of graft-versus-host responses after intestinal transplantation. These receptors have no identified antigens. Profiling relied on immunoSEQ multiplex PCR, and the TCRdb table lists in-frame clones only, not all of them. This sample has around 71,000 clones, with approximately 94% found just once. This specimen was unstimulated CD8+ T cells sorted from spleen or lymph node cells, taken before intestinal transplant. The receptors come from a human donor who received an intestinal transplant.

J is TRBJ2-6 and V is TRBV27; D not certain. With 5 bases removed from V and 2 bases from J, the gap between germline ends came to 19 bases. The CDR3 has 18 residues. Looked up from germline, CDR1 is MNHEY and CDR2 is SMNVEV (reference sequence). CDR3 loop: CASSPRFWDMAGANVLTF. CDR3 in DNA: TGTGCCAGCAGTCCAAGGTTTTGGGATATGGCTGGGGCCAACGTCCTGACTTTC.

Remarks on this clone: At one end the junction does not follow the germline gene, possibly because of a read error. The sample holds other DNA sequences that translate to the same CDR3. The V gene is TRBV27, the J gene TRBJ2-1; 9 nucleotides align to TRBD1. CDR3 length: 14 amino acids. CDR1 is MNHEY and CDR2 is SMNVEV in the germline V gene (reference sequence). This CDR3 reads CATTPGTGYNEQFF. The DNA for the CDR3 is TGTGCCACCACCCCCGGGACAGGGTACAACGAGCAGTTCTTC.

The V gene is TRBV28, the J gene TRBJ2-7; 8 bases align to TRBD1. V gave up 1 base and J gave up 3 bases; unmatched junction bases: 14. The germline V gene has CDR1 MDHEN and CDR2 SYDVKM. The length of the CDR3 is 18 residues. DNA for the CDR3: TGTGCCAGCAGTTTATTCCCATCCCGGACAGGGCGAGTCTACGAGCAGTACTTC. Amino acids: CASSLFPSRTGRVYEQYF.

The rearrangement joins TRBV11-2 to TRBJ2-1, with TRBD2 matching 10 bases. V was pared by 1 base and J by 4 bases, with 4 bases of the junction left unmatched. The length of the CDR3 is 16 residues. Germline V gives CDR1 SGHAT, CDR2 FQNNGV. The CDR3 sequence is CASSLGTSGKYNEQFF. The CDR3 DNA follows: TGTGCCAGCAGCTTAGGTACTAGCGGGAAATACAATGAGCAGTTCTTC.

About this clone: Other nucleotide sequences in the sample specify the same CDR3. The rearrangement links TRBV7-2 to TRBJ2-7; maybe TRBD1 (6 bases). This CDR3 spans 14 amino acids. Germline CDR1 reads SGHTA; CDR2 reads FQGNSA. The V gene lost 5 bases and the J gene lost 4 bases, with 15 bases spanning the gap. As DNA, the CDR3 is TGTGCCAGCAGCCCCACAGGGATACAGTACGAGCAGTACTTC. It is translated as CASSPTGIQYEQYF. The whole variable domain, remainder taken from reference TRBV7-2 and TRBJ2-7, is GAGVSQSPSNKVTEKGKDVELRCDPISGHTALYWYRQSLGQGLEFLIYFQGNSAPDKSGLPSDRFSAERTGGSVSTLTIQRTQQEDSAVYLCASSPTGIQYEQYFGPGTRLTVT.

This sequence joins TRBV27 and TRBJ2-1; no clear D. The CDR3 totals 13 residues. The germline V and J ends were trimmed by 2 bases and 8 bases, with 10 bases remaining between them. Germline CDR1 and CDR2: MNHEY and SMNVEV (reference sequence). CDR3 region: CASSLIFTYEQFF. The CDR3 DNA follows: TGTGCCAGCAGTTTAATCTTCACGTATGAGCAGTTCTTC.

This chain joins TRBV27 and TRBJ2-3; 7 bases fit TRBD2. The CDR3 loop spans 15 amino acids. Germline-derived CDR1 and CDR2 are MNHEY and SMNVEV (reference sequence). The ends lost 4 bases at V and 3 bases at J; junction bases unmatched: 7. The CDR3: CASSWGGSATDTQYF. The CDR3 DNA reads TGTGCCAGCAGTTGGGGCGGGAGTGCGACAGATACGCAGTATTTT.

The gene calls are TRBV7-8 and TRBJ2-3; 7 bases are a match to TRBD1. The junction had 9 bases not matched to a gene; V was cut back by 0 bases and J by 3 bases. There are 17 residues in the CDR3. CDR1 is SGHVS and CDR2 is FQNEAQ in the germline V gene. The CDR3 nucleotides are TGTGCCAGCAGCTTAGCCCCGGGACAGACGTTTACAGATACGCAGTATTTT. Residues: CASSLAPGQTFTDTQYF.

A single count supports this clone. The genes are TRBV7-6 and TRBJ2-3; a possible D gene is TRBD2 (6 bases). Germline-derived CDR1 and CDR2 are SGHVS and FNYEAQ. Trimming stripped 4 bases from V and 6 bases from J, with 14 bases between. The CDR3 consists of 14 residues. CDR3 in amino acids: CASSSLTSWDTQYF. CDR3 DNA: TGTGCCAGCAGCTCCTTGACTAGTTGGGATACGCAGTATTTT. Supplemented by reference TRBV7-6 and TRBJ2-3, the full variable domain reads GAGVSQSPRYKVTKRGQDVALRCDPISGHVSLYWYRQALGQGPEFLTYFNYEAQQDKSGLPNDRFSAERPEGSISTLTIQRTEQRDSAMYRCASSSLTSWDTQYFGPGTRLTVL.

The chain links TRBV6-5 to TRBJ2-1, with D unclear. This CDR3 is 16 amino acids long. Trimming left V 0 bases short and J 5 bases short, with 14 bases between. Per the germline V gene, CDR1 is MNHEY and CDR2 is SVGAGI. CDR3: CASSYSGPPGDNEQFF. The CDR3 nucleotides are TGTGCCAGCAGTTACTCAGGGCCCCCTGGGGACAATGAGCAGTTCTTC.

The V gene is TRBV7-9, the J gene TRBJ2-7, with D unresolved. CDR1 and CDR2 (germline): SEHNR, FQNEAQ (reference sequence). The CDR3 sequence is 12 residues long. V was trimmed by 5 bases and J by 3 bases, leaving 8 bases between them. In nucleotides, the CDR3 is TGTGCCAGCAGCCTAAAGAGCTACGAGCAGTACTTC. Its protein is CASSLKSYEQYF.

V gene TRBV5-6 combines with J gene TRBJ2-3; 7 bases are shared with TRBD2. Germline loops: CDR1 SGHDT, CDR2 YYEEEE. The CDR3 runs to 16 residues. The J segment lost 5 bases and the V segment lost 0 bases, leaving 9 bases of the junction unmatched. The chain's CDR3 is CASSLVSGIALDTQYF. The CDR3, as DNA: TGTGCCAGCAGCTTGGTCAGCGGGATAGCATTAGATACGCAGTATTTT. The full variable domain, rest sourced from reference TRBV5-6 and TRBJ2-3, is DAGVTQSPTHLIKTRGQQVTLRCSPKSGHDTVSWYQQALGQGPQFIFQYYEEEERQRGNFPDRFSGHQFPNYSSELNVNALLLGDSALYLCASSLVSGIALDTQYFGPGTRLTVL.